This TCR beta chain was obtained from a study of blood T cell repertoires in COVID-19 (dated by TCRdb to 2019 to 2021). Study-level background: Collaborator samples came from the United States, Italy and Spain and covered acute and convalescent phases of COVID-19. The prospective study material was composed of cDNA or gDNA derived from T cells, B-cell-depleted T cells, or PBMCs. The dataset comprised deeply sampled blood TCRbeta repertoires from subjects exposed to, actively infected with, or recovered from COVID-19. The repertoires were released in a freely available public database intended as a resource for research on the immune response to SARS-CoV-2. The samples were drawn from the first 160 participants of the ongoing ImmuneRACE study and from 950 to 1,500 subjects provided by 6 global collaborators. Nearly every sample came with metadata listing a de-identified subject ID, COVID-19 status, age in years and sex. Where available, HLA class I and class II types were obtained from metadata supplied by the sample provider rather than from assay-based typing. What the authors observed across the whole study: Clinical and demographic metadata were provided uncurated, with the amount varying by source and participant.

Each collaborating institution followed its own protocols to collect whole blood in K2EDTA tubes. For TCRbeta analysis, collaborators shipped samples in one of three forms: frozen whole blood, isolated PBMCs, or DNA extracted from either of those sample types. TCRbeta CDR3 regions were amplified from genomic DNA by means of the immunoSEQ Assay, a bias-controlled multiplex PCR. In the authors' own workflow: Within the assay, amplification of reference gene primers was used to estimate how many nucleated cells each sample contained. To quantify the absolute abundance of each unique TCRbeta CDR3 rearrangement, sequence reads were collapsed and filtered. Productive Simpson clonality was computed per sample as the square root of Simpson's diversity index over productive rearrangements. TCRdb provides this immuneACCESS table in a form limited to in-frame rearrangements. Some clones are lacking; in checked studies, under half of them reflect an unresolved V gene, and why the rest are absent is not known. V and J calls and clone size are given by that table; D and trimming were obtained from the DNA. This sample holds about 67,000 clones; 70% to 90% were observed only once. The ten largest clonotypes hold roughly 4.4% of the sample.

From the cysteine up to the phenylalanine, the CDR3 has a length of 18 residues. Of the read, only the CDR3 DNA is kept; its 54 bases are in frame from base 1. The germline V gene specifies SGHNT as CDR1 and YENEEA as CDR2. V lost 3 bases and J lost 0 bases, and the count of bases not matched to a germline gene is 12. In the case of this clone: The target of this receptor is not known. No much larger clone is present one base from it, and per-base qualities are unavailable.

The rearrangement combines TRBV11-3 with TRBJ2-3; 7 junctional bases match TRBD2. The TCR originated in a man in his fifties with active COVID-19. Sequencing input: peripheral blood. The sequenced DNA: TGTGCCAGCAGCTTCGGGGGGAGCTACCTGACTAGCACAGATACGCAGTATTTT. Translation gives CASSFGGSYLTSTDTQYF.